These 27 T cell receptor beta chains were all obtained from the same sample, sequenced in a study of control samples from healthy donors and cancer patients. Method: immunoSEQ multiplex PCR; TCRdb's copy keeps in-frame clones and lacks some. The data hold 95,000 to 150,000 clones, with approximately 90% observed a single time. Sequencing was performed on blood. The receptors shown here come from a woman aged 18-29 years in good health.

The chain has TRBV27 and TRBJ1-5; D ambiguous. The germline V and J ends were trimmed by 0 bases and 0 bases, with 9 bases remaining between them. CDR1 MNHEY and CDR2 SMNVEV come from the germline V gene (reference sequence). The CDR3 has 16 residues. The DNA of the CDR3 is TGTGCCAGCAGTTTATCTCGAGTGGATAGCAATCAGCCCCAGCATTTT. Translating gives CASSLSRVDSNQPQHF.

The chain combines TRBV4-2 with TRBJ2-2; D unresolved. This CDR3 comprises 14 residues. Germline CDR1 LGHNA, CDR2 YNFKEQ. Trimming took 3 bases from V and 2 from J, leaving 7 bases between them. CDR3 in DNA: TGTGCCAGCAGCCAGCGAGAAAACACCGGGGAGCTGTTTTTT. Translated, it gives CASSQRENTGELFF.

This clone has just one count. CDR3 nucleotide sequence: TGCGCCAGCAGCCAACTAGCGCGGGGTTCAGATACGCAGTATTTT. Protein sequence: CASSQLARGSDTQYF. The chain employs TRBV4-3 and TRBJ2-3; a weak D match, TRBD2 (6 bases). Germline CDR1 is LGHNA and CDR2 is YSLEER. Trimming took 2 bases from V and 4 from J, leaving 13 bases between them. There are 15 residues in the CDR3.

This sequence joins TRBV7-2 and TRBJ2-6, with a possible D match to TRBD1 (6 bases). Looked up from germline, CDR1 is SGHTA and CDR2 is FQGNSA. The CDR3 is 15 residues long. V gave up 1 base and J gave up 11 bases, with 15 bases separating them. The CDR3 coding sequence is TGTGCCAGCAGCTTAGAACCCAGGGGTGGCCACGTCCTGACTTTC. Translated, it gives CASSLEPRGGHVLTF.

The V gene is TRBV28, the J gene TRBJ2-3, with D unresolved. The CDR3 is made up of 13 amino acids. V lost 5 bases to trimming and J lost 6 bases, with 12 bases between them. Germline assignment: CDR1 MDHEN and CDR2 SYDVKM. The CDR3 DNA sequence: TGTGCCAGCAGTATGGGCAGCTCCGATACGCAGTATTTT. Residues: CASSMGSSDTQYF.

This chain joins TRBV18 and TRBJ2-1, with 8 bases lining up with TRBD1. The CDR3 is 16 amino acids. Germline loops: CDR1 KGHSH, CDR2 LQKENI. The J segment lost 5 bases and the V segment lost 6 bases, leaving 12 bases of the junction unmatched. CDR3 DNA: TGTGCCAGCTCTCCGCCCCGGGACAGGATTAACAATGAGCAGTTCTTC. It is translated as CASSPPRDRINNEQFF.

CDR3 region: CASSLGADEQYF. The CDR3 nucleotides are TGTGCCAGCAGCTTAGGGGCCGACGAGCAGTACTTC. The chain recombines TRBV7-9 with TRBJ2-7, with no clear D. The CDR3 has 12 amino acids. Germline loops: CDR1 SEHNR, CDR2 FQNEAQ (reference sequence). Trimming cost V 1 base and J 5 bases, with 6 bases left between them. The full variable domain, in which reference TRBV7-9 and TRBJ2-7 provide the parts outside the CDR3, is DTGVSQNPRHKITKRGQNVTFRCDPISEHNRLYWYRQTLGQGPEFLTYFQNEAQLEKSRLLSDRFSAERPKGSFSTLEIQRTEQGDSAMYLCASSLGADEQYFGPGTRLTVT.

J is TRBJ2-2 and V is TRBV27; D uncertain. The V end was cut by 10 bases, the J end by 0 bases, with 9 bases between. This CDR3 is built from 13 residues. Germline V gives CDR1 MNHEY, CDR2 SMNVEV (reference sequence). The chain's CDR3 is CATQRANTGELFF. The CDR3 DNA sequence: TGTGCCACCCAACGGGCGAACACCGGGGAGCTGTTTTTT.

The chain recombines TRBV9 with TRBJ2-2, with a weak D call TRBD1 (6 bases). This CDR3 is 13 amino acids long. The ends were cut back, 5 bases at V and 5 bases at J, with 10 bases in the middle. Germline CDR1 SGDLS, CDR2 YYNGEE. The CDR3 bases are TGTGCCAGCAGAACAGGGTCGACCGGGGAGCTGTTTTTT. It encodes CASRTGSTGELFF.

The rearrangement uses TRBV11-3 and TRBJ1-5, with D perhaps TRBD1 (5 bases). The CDR3 runs to 16 residues. Germline-derived CDR1 and CDR2 are SGHNT and YENEEA. V shed 1 base and J shed 2 bases, with 12 bases lying between them. CDR3 amino acids: CASSLVLGQGNQPQHF. CDR3 nucleotides: TGTGCCAGCAGCTTAGTGCTGGGGCAGGGCAATCAGCCCCAGCATTTT.

The CDR3 sequence is CASSKAGQWLKTTSYNEQFF. The DNA for the CDR3 is TGTGCCAGCAGCAAAGCGGGACAGTGGCTAAAAACTACCTCCTACAATGAGCAGTTCTTC. V and J are TRBV21-1 and TRBJ2-1; the listed D gene, TRBD1, was not tested against the DNA. TRBV21-1 is an annotated pseudogene. This CDR3 contains 20 residues.

V usage is TRBV5-4 and J usage is TRBJ1-2, with a tentative D call TRBD1 (5 bases). CDR3 length: 13 amino acids. Germline CDR1 SGHNT, CDR2 YYREEE (reference sequence). V dropped 2 bases and J dropped 3 bases, with 8 bases sitting between them. CDR3 nucleotide sequence: TGTGCCAGCAGCTTCGGGGACGACTATGGCTACACCTTC. Residues: CASSFGDDYGYTF.

V is TRBV11-2 and J is TRBJ1-1, with D tentatively TRBD1 (5 bases). The CDR3 extends over 13 amino acids. The V and J ends lost 1 base and 9 bases respectively, with 12 bases between them. Germline lookup yields CDR1 SGHAT and CDR2 FQNNGV. DNA of the CDR3: TGTGCCAGCAGCTTAGTGGAGGGGTTGAAAGCTTTCTTT. This encodes CASSLVEGLKAFF.

This chain links TRBV27 with TRBJ1-1, with D possibly being TRBD1 (5 bases). The CDR3 loop spans 16 amino acids. The V end lost 5 bases, the J end lost 2 bases, and 18 bases lay between the germline ends. CDR1 and CDR2 (germline): MNHEY, SMNVEV (reference sequence). The DNA for the CDR3 is TGTGCCAGCAGTCTCACTCGCCAGGGCCTAAACACTGAAGCTTTCTTT. Translated, it gives CASSLTRQGLNTEAFF.

V gene TRBV18 combines with J gene TRBJ1-4; D is possibly TRBD1 (5 bases). This CDR3 has 16 residues. The germline CDR1 and CDR2 sequences are KGHSH and LQKENI. Trimming took 2 bases from V and 0 from J, leaving 10 bases between them. CDR3 loop: CASSPTGPATNEKLFF. The CDR3 region has the DNA TGTGCCAGCTCACCAACGGGACCCGCAACTAATGAAAAACTGTTTTTT.

This rearrangement joins TRBV6-1 to TRBJ2-1; 9 bases are a match to TRBD2. CDR1 is MNHNS, CDR2 SASEGT, per germline. The J segment lost 4 bases and the V segment lost 1 base, leaving 5 bases of the junction unmatched. The CDR3 spans 16 residues. CDR3 bases: TGTGCCAGCAGTGAAGAAAGCGGGGGGAAGTACAATGAGCAGTTCTTC. It yields the protein CASSEESGGKYNEQFF.

Concerning this clone: At one of its ends the junction is not consistent with the germline gene, which may arise from a read error. V is TRBV5-8 and J is TRBJ1-2; no reliable D call. The CDR3 has 11 residues. Germline assignment: CDR1 SGHTS and CDR2 YDEGEE. The CDR3 spells CASSPAGVLSF. The DNA for the CDR3 is TGTGCCAGCAGCCCCGCCGGGGTCCTTTCCTTC.

In this sample, this clone turned up once. Within the sample, other DNA sequences also encode this same CDR3. The chain employs TRBV7-2 and TRBJ1-2; D is ambiguous. This CDR3 has 11 amino acids. V gave up 6 bases and J gave up 2 bases, with 4 bases separating them. Germline lookup yields CDR1 SGHTA and CDR2 FQGNSA. DNA of the CDR3: TGTGCCAGCAGTCTCAACTATGGCTACACCTTC. Its translation is CASSLNYGYTF. The full variable domain, with the rest looked up from reference TRBV7-2 and TRBJ1-2, is GAGVSQSPSNKVTEKGKDVELRCDPISGHTALYWYRQSLGQGLEFLIYFQGNSAPDKSGLPSDRFSAERTGGSVSTLTIQRTQQEDSAVYLCASSLNYGYTFGSGTRLTVV.

The rearrangement links TRBV28 to TRBJ2-3; D is unclear. V lost 10 bases to trimming and J lost 4 bases, with 18 bases between them. Germline loops: CDR1 MDHEN, CDR2 SYDVKM. The length of the CDR3 is 14 residues. The chain's CDR3 is CATCQAAGADTQYF. The CDR3 DNA reads TGTGCCACCTGCCAGGCGGCCGGCGCAGATACGCAGTATTTT.

This rearrangement joins TRBV5-1 to TRBJ2-1; D is unresolved. V lost 0 bases to trimming and J lost 1 base, with 5 bases between them. Looked up from germline, CDR1 is SGHRS and CDR2 is YFSETQ. The CDR3 has 14 residues. CDR3 sequence: CASSLGGSYNEQFF. As DNA, the CDR3 is TGCGCCAGCAGCTTGGGCGGATCCTACAATGAGCAGTTCTTC.

This clone was observed once. The rearrangement joins TRBV11-1 to TRBJ1-6; D remains unclear. The CDR3 sequence is 12 residues long. Trimming left V 5 bases short and J 8 bases short, with 7 bases between. CDR1 is SGHAT and CDR2 is FQDESV in the germline V gene (reference sequence). The CDR3 spells CASSVNDSPLHF. The CDR3 nucleotides read TGTGCCAGCAGCGTGAATGATTCACCCCTCCACTTT.

V is TRBV19 and J is TRBJ1-5; 8 bases agree with TRBD1. The length of the CDR3 is 15 residues. J lost 2 bases, V lost 6 bases, and 6 bases had no gene match. Germline V gene sequence: CDR1 LNHDA, CDR2 SQIVND (reference sequence). The CDR3 here is CASSRTGIGNQPQHF. CDR3 coding DNA: TGTGCCAGTAGCAGGACAGGGATCGGCAATCAGCCCCAGCATTTT.

The sample holds one count of this clone. The chain carries TRBV9 and TRBJ1-4; 8 nucleotides line up with TRBD1. There are 15 residues in the CDR3. V shed 3 bases and J 6 bases; nucleotides not matched to a gene: 7. CDR1 is SGDLS and CDR2 is YYNGEE in the germline V gene. CDR3 bases: TGTGCCAGCAGCGCAGGGGGCGGGTTAGATGAAAAACTGTTTTTT. Residues: CASSAGGGLDEKLFF.

The J gene is TRBJ1-2, the V gene TRBV9, with a weak D call TRBD1 (6 bases). The V end was cut by 0 bases, the J end by 4 bases, with 19 bases between. Per germline, CDR1 SGDLS and CDR2 YYNGEE. CDR3 size: 17 residues. In nucleotides, the CDR3 is TGTGCCAGCAGCGTAGAAGGCGGACAGCCGGGTGGCTATGGCTACACCTTC. It translates to CASSVEGGQPGGYGYTF.

Only a few counts were recorded for this clone. This chain connects TRBV5-1 to TRBJ1-2; D is possibly TRBD1 (6 bases). The CDR3 is 14 residues long. Germline CDR1 SGHRS, CDR2 YFSETQ. The V gene lost 2 bases and the J gene lost 3 bases, with 11 bases spanning the gap. Written as DNA, the CDR3 is TGCGCCAGCAGCTTTGGGTCAGGGGACTATGGCTACACCTTC. This sequence encodes CASSFGSGDYGYTF.

This chain joins TRBV7-9 and TRBJ2-4, with 8 bases matching TRBD1. The germline V gene encodes CDR1 SEHNR and CDR2 FQNEAQ (reference sequence). After removal of 5 bases from V and 7 bases from J, the junction contained 4 bases not matched to a gene. This CDR3 spans 13 amino acids. The CDR3 region is CASSDTGGNIQYF. In nucleotides, the CDR3 is TGTGCCAGCAGCGACACAGGGGGGAACATTCAGTACTTC.

The chain carries TRBV7-8 and TRBJ2-5; maybe TRBD2 (7 bases). Trimming cost V 4 bases and J 1 base, with 16 bases left between them. The CDR3 covers 16 residues. From germline, CDR1 is SGHVS and CDR2 FQNEAQ. The CDR3 here is CASSSRGGALQETQYF. In DNA, the CDR3 is TGTGCCAGCAGCTCTAGAGGGGGGGCCCTCCAAGAGACCCAGTACTTC.